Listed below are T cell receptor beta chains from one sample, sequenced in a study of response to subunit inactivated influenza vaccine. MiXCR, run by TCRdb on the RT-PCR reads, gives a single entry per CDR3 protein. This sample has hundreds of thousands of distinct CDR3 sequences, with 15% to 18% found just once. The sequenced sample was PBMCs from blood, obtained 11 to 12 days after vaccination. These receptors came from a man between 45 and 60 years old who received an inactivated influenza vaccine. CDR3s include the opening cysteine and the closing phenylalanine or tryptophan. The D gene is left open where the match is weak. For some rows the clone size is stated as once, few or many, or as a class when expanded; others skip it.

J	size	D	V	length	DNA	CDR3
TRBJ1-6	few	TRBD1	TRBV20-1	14	TGCAGTGCTAGTCAGGGGACAGGAAATTCACCCCTCCACTTT	CSASQGTGNSPLHF
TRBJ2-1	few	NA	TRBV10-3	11	TGTGCCATCAGACTAGACAATGAGCAGTTCTTC	CAIRLDNEQFF
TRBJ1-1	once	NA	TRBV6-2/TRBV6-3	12	TGTGCCAGTGTCCAGCCGGGGACACCTGCTTTCTTT	CASVQPGTPAFF
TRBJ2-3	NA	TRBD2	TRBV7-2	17	TGTGCCAGCAGCCCGCGGACTAGCGGGACCCGCACAGATACGCAGTATTTT	CASSPRTSGTRTDTQYF
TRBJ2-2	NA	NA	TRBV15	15	TGTGCCACCAGCAGTCGGGGAGGGAACACCGGGGAGCTGTTTTTT	CATSSRGGNTGELFF
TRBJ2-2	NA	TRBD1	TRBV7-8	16	TGTGCCAGCAGCTCGAAGGCACAGGGGGTCGGCGGGGAGCTGTTTTTT	CASSSKAQGVGGELFF
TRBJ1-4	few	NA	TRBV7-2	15	TGTGCCAGCAGCTTAGGTTCGGGGGTGGGAGAAAAACTGTTTTTT	CASSLGSGVGEKLFF
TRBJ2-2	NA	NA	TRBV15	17	TGTGCCACCAGCAGAGATGGCGGCGGCCTAAACACCGGGGAGCTGTTTTTT	CATSRDGGGLNTGELFF
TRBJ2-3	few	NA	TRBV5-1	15	TGCGCCAGCAGCTCCGGACAAGATTTCACAGATACGCAGTATTTT	CASSSGQDFTDTQYF
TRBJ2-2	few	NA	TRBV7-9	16	TGTGCCAGCAGCTTCCCCCCCGGGACCCCCGGAGGGGAGCTGTTTTTT	CASSFPPGTPGGELFF
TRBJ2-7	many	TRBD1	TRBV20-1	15	TGCAGTGCTACCCGGGACAGATCAAACAAGGACGAGCAGTACTTC	CSATRDRSNKDEQYF
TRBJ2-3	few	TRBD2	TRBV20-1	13	TGCAGTGCTAGAGCCGGGAGGGCAGATACGCAGTATTTT	CSARAGRADTQYF
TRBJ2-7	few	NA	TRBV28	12	TGTGCCAGCATGGGCTATTCCTACGAGCAGTACTTC	CASMGYSYEQYF
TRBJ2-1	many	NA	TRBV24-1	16	TGTGCCACCAGTGATCGATTGTTTACGTCCTACAATGAGCAGTTCTTC	CATSDRLFTSYNEQFF
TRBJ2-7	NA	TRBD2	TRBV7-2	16	TGTGCCAGCAGCTTGTCCGTCTCTAGCGGTACCTACGAGCAGTACTTC	CASSLSVSSGTYEQYF
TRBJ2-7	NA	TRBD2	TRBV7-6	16	TGTGCCAGCAGCTTAGCGCTAGCGGGAGGGCCCTACGAGCAGTACTTC	CASSLALAGGPYEQYF
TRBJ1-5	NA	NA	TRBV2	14	TGTGCCAGCTGTAGACAGGCTAGCAATCAGCCCCAGCATTTT	CASCRQASNQPQHF
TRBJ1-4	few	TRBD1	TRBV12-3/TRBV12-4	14	TGTGCCAGCAGCAAGGACAGGGTCGGAGAAAAACTGTTTTTT	CASSKDRVGEKLFF
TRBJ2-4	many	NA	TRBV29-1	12	TGCAGCGTTGAAGATTTTGGAGCGGAACAGTACTTC	CSVEDFGAEQYF
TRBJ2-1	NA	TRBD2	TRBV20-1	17	TGCAGTGCTAGAGATTTAGCTAGCGGAAGCTCCTACAATGAGCAGTTCTTC	CSARDLASGSSYNEQFF
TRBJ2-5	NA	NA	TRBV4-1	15	TGCGCCAGCAGCCAGCAAACGGGGGATGGGGAGACCCAGTACTTC	CASSQQTGDGETQYF
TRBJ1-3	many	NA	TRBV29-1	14	TGCAGCGCTCTGACGCCTCTCTCTGGAAACACCATATATTTT	CSALTPLSGNTIYF
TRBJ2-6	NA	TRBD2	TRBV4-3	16	TGCGCCAGCAGCCAAGTGGGGAGGGCTGGGGCCAACGTCCTGACTTTC	CASSQVGRAGANVLTF